Here is one T cell receptor (beta chain) with its context. Its antigen remains unidentified. Per-nucleotide qualities are absent, and no much larger clonotype sits a single base away. This specimen's time point label, per the study, means: peripheral blood 6 weeks after treatment start. The cohort included 25 to 30 patients with locally advanced or metastatic urothelial carcinoma who were treated at Memorial Sloan Kettering on a trial protocol. Peripheral blood mononuclear cells were collected from each patient pretreatment and during treatment, giving between 1 and 8 total time points per patient. The Qiagen DNeasy Blood extraction kit was used to purify genomic DNA from total PBMCs and tumor samples. PBMCs were collected pretreatment and during treatment and were isolated and stored as previously described. This record comes from a study of PD-L1 blockade in urothelial cancer (TCRdb year 2017). For context, the study as a whole: Therapy was started around 2014 for all patients, and atezolizumab 1,200 mg was administered intravenously every 3 weeks. Twenty-five of 29 patients were males with bladder-origin urothelial cancer, and about 60% of the 29 reported a prior smoking history. Patients had an ECOG performance status of 0 or 1 and had received between 0 and 3 prior chemotherapy regimens. Blood samples were analyzed 3 weeks after the start of treatment (second dose) and 6 weeks after the start of treatment. Blood samples gave median yields of approximately 130,000 T cells and 82,636 unique TCRs, along with a median clonality of 0.080. The study, an exploratory multi-omic analysis, examined somatic, immune and clinical correlates of response to PD-L1 blockade with atezolizumab in urothelial cancer. Pretreatment tumor samples, along with matched peripheral blood serially collected before and after atezolizumab treatment, were subjected to TCR sequencing. Durable clinical benefit meant progression-free survival longer than 6 months, and TCR features were also tested against progression-free and overall survival. Whole exome sequencing and RNA sequencing of pretreatment tumors were performed alongside TCR sequencing in the same patients. Durable clinical benefit was achieved by nine patients but not by the remaining 20. Pretreatment blood TCR-seq was available for about 27 patients, at least one posttreatment blood collection was obtained for some 24 patients, and tumor TCR-seq was available for some 24 patients. Findings and caveats that apply to the study as a whole: A pretreatment peripheral blood TCR clonality below the median was linked to improved progression-free and overall survival. Because the sample size was small (n ≈ 31) and many of the analyses were exploratory, the results are meant to be hypothesis-generating. At 3 weeks after the start of treatment, tumor-associated TCR clones in peripheral blood had expanded more in patients with durable benefit (n of about 21, p = 0.022).

V is cut back by 0 bases and J by 1 base, with 13 bases in the junction unmatched. CDR1 and CDR2 are read off the germline V gene (reference sequence) as LNHDA and SQIVND. Including the terminal cysteine and phenylalanine, the CDR3 comprises 19 residues. The DNA shown is the 57-base CDR3, in frame from base 1. Synthetic TCR analog templates were spiked into each PCR to estimate absolute template abundance from read counts. The immunoSEQ assay used bias-controlled V and J gene primers to amplify TCRbeta CDR3 regions from genomic DNA. Sequencing of rearranged TCRbeta segments was performed at approximately 20X coverage. Turning to the authors' computational methods: Sequencing errors were corrected by clustering and CDR3s were annotated against IMGT to assign V, D and J genes. Only productive TCRbeta rearrangements were used in downstream analyses, excluding out-of-frame or stop-codon sequences. To compute clonality, Shannon entropy was normalized by the log of the number of unique productive sequences and then subtracted from one. Clones differing between time points or between blood and tumor were identified by Fisher's exact test with Benjamini-Hochberg correction at adjusted p below 0.01. The clones in this table, taken by TCRdb from immuneACCESS, are in-frame only. Not every clone is retained; where verified, under half of the shortfall comes from an unresolved V gene, and the cause of the rest is unknown. V and J calls and clone size come straight from that table; D and trimming were deduced from the DNA. Within this sample are around 46,000 clones, with 82% of them counted one time only. The ten largest clones represent around 13% of the sample.

The receptor was isolated from a man aged 55 to 70 with urothelial cancer. The chain was built from TRBV19 and TRBJ1-1; a stretch of 8 junction bases matches TRBD1. The input for sequencing was PBMCs, taken around atezolizumab (anti-PD-L1) treatment. The bases read TGTGCCAGTAGTATAGATCGATGGGACAGGAGCAGGGGGAACACTGAAGCTTTCTTT. The encoded protein is CASSIDRWDRSRGNTEAFF.